This T cell receptor (beta chain) was sequenced for a study of control samples from healthy donors and cancer patients (dated by TCRdb to the early 2020s). The library was made by the immunoSEQ multiplex PCR assay. TCRdb took over this immuneACCESS table, retaining in-frame rearrangements with V and J assigned. Such tables are incomplete; in checked studies, under half of the missing clones stem from an unresolved V gene, and the remainder is unexplained. This sample lists approximately 100,000 clones; around 90% were detected once. In total, the top ten clones hold roughly 13% of the sample. The table lists this clone with a count of one. Its antigen remains undetermined. No much larger clonotype is one base removed from it; base qualities were not supplied. The sample was blood. This TCR derives from a man aged 25 to 45 in good health.

CDR3 reads: CARSLGEGRDRGRGNQPQHF. Read as DNA, the sequence is TGTGCCAGAAGCTTGGGGGAGGGCCGGGACAGGGGAAGAGGAAATCAGCCCCAGCATTTT. This receptor chain uses TRBV5-3 and TRBJ1-5, with 10 bases aligning to TRBD1. TRBV5-3 counts as an open reading frame of uncertain function. Counted from cysteine to phenylalanine, this CDR3 has 20 amino acids. Only CDR3 DNA is held: 60 bases, read in frame from base 1. V is cut back by 0 bases and J by 4 bases, with 16 bases in the junction unmatched.